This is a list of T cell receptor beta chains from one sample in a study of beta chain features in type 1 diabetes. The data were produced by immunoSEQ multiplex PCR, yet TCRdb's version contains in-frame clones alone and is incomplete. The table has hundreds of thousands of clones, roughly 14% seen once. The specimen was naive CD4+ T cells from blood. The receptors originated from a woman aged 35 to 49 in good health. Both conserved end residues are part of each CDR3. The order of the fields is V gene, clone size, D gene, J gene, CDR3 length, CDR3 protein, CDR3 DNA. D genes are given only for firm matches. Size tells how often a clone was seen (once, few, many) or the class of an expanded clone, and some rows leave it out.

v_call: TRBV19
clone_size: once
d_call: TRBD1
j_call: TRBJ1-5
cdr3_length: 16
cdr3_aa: CASRLEGQGWNQPQHF
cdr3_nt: TGTGCCAGTAGACTAGAAGGACAGGGATGGAATCAGCCCCAGCATTTT

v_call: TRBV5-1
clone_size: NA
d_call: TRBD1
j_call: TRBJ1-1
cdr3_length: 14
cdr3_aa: CASSLGQWNTEAFF
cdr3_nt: TGCGCCAGCAGCCTGGGACAGTGGAACACTGAAGCTTTCTTT

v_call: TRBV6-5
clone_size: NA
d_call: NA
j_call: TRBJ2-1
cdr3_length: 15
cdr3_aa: CASRVTGLNYNEQFF
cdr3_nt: TGTGCCAGCAGAGTGACAGGTTTAAACTACAATGAGCAGTTCTTC

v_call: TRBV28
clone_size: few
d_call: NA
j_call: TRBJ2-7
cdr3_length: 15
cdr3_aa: CASSLYGTGSYEQYF
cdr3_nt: TGTGCCAGCAGTTTATACGGAACAGGGAGCTACGAGCAGTACTTC

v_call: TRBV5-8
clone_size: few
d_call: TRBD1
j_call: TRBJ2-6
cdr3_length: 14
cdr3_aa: CASGQGPGANVLTF
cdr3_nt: TGTGCCAGCGGACAGGGACCTGGGGCCAACGTCCTGACTTTC

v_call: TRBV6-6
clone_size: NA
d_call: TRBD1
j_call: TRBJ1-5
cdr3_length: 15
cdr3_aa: CASSSLGTGVQPQHF
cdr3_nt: TGTGCCAGCAGTTCCCTGGGGACAGGGGTCCAGCCCCAGCATTTT

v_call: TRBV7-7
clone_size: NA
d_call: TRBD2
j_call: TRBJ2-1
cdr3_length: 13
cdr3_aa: CASSQAGDNEQFF
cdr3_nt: TGTGCCAGCAGCCAGGCGGGAGACAATGAGCAGTTCTTC

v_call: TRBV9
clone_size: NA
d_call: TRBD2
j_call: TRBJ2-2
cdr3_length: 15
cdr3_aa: CASSRAGGVTGELFF
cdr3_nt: TGTGCCAGCAGTCGAGCGGGGGGAGTCACCGGGGAGCTGTTTTTT

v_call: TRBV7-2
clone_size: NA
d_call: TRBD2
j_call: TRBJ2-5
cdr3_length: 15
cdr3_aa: CASSFRLGLAETQYF
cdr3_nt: TGTGCCAGCAGCTTTCGATTAGGACTAGCTGAGACCCAGTACTTC

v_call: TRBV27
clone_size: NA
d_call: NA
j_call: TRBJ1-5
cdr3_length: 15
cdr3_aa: CASSPRQGSNQPQHF
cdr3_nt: TGTGCCAGCAGTCCTCGCCAGGGGAGCAATCAGCCCCAGCATTTT